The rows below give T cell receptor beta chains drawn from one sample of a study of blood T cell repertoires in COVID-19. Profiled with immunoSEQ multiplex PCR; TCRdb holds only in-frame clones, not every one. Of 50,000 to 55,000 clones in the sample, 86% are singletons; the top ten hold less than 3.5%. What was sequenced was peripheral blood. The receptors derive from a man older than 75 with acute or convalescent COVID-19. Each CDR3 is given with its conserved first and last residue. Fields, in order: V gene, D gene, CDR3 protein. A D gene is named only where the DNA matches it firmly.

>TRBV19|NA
CASSGPQQGPYGYTF
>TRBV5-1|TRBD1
CASSLPQGAGANVLTF
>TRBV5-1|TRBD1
CASSLQGALSTDTQYF
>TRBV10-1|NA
CASSESGAPTDTQYF
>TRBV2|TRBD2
CAISFSAGGPGELFF
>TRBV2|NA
CASRGQMNTEAFF
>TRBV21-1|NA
CASSTRPLTYDSSQPQHF
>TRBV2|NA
CASRDRTTNEKLFF
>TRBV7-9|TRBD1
CASSLAPRTGASTEAFF
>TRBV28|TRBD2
CASSLGGSMGWTQYF
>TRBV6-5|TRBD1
CASSSATGGLFF
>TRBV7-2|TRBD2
CASSPETSALETQYF
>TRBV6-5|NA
CASSSRSYDGYTF
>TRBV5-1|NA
CASSFGGVTEAFF
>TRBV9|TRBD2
CASSVRAGGQETQYF
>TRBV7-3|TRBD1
CASSSHRGRDDEQFF
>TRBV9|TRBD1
CASSPEGQGNSPLHF
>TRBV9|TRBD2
CASSVGGLAGIYEQYF
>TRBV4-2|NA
CASSQGETRNEQFF
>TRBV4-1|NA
CASTDRFPGNIEAFF
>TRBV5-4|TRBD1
CASSLGFRTGGDGYTF
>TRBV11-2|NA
CASSLAAGANVLTF
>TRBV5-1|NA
CASSPTADVRFYTF
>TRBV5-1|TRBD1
CASSLSSDRWTNYGYTF
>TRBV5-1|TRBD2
CASSLATSGTTPDDTQYF